The text below deals with one T cell receptor (beta chain). This sample is drawn from a study of shared T cell receptors in the human thymus. The data were produced by immunoSEQ multiplex PCR, yet TCRdb's version contains in-frame clones alone and is incomplete. The sample holds almost 550,000 clones; around three quarters are singletons and the top ten take about 0.014%. Germline V gene data show CDR1 as MNHEY and CDR2 as SMNVEV (reference sequence). J gave up 1 base and V 5 bases, and 5 bases lay outside the gene matches. The CDR3 consists of 16 residues. Another study also made use of these data, one on human thymus T cells. This second study says: Resected material from corrective heart surgery provided the thymus tissue analysed. Related research has reported that thymic repertoires overlap highly among unrelated individuals.

This clonotype originated in a boy younger than two with a congenital heart defect. The gene calls are TRBV27 and TRBJ2-7, with 13 bases lining up with TRBD2. Sequencing input: thymocytes. The CDR3 DNA sequence: TGTGCCAGCAGTCCTAGACTAGCGGGAGGATCCTACGAGCAGTACTTC. Translated, it gives CASSPRLAGGSYEQYF.